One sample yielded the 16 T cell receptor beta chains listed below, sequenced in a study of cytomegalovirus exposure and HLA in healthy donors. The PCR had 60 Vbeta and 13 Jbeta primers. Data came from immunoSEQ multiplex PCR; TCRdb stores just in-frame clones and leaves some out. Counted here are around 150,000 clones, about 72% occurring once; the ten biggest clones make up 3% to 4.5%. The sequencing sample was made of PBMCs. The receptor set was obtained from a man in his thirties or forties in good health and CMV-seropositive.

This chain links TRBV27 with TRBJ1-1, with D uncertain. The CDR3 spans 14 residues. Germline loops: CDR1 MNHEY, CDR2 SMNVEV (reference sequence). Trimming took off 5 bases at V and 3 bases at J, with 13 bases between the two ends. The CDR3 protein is CASSLQSGDTEAFF. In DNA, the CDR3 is TGTGCCAGCAGTCTCCAGTCTGGAGACACTGAAGCTTTCTTT.

The CDR3 nucleotides read TGTGCCACCTCGCCTAGTTCCAACACTGAAGCTTTCTTT. This sequence encodes CATSPSSNTEAFF. The chain combines TRBV9 with TRBJ1-1; D gene uncertain. This CDR3 region has 13 residues. CDR1 and CDR2 (germline): SGDLS, YYNGEE. V lost 9 bases and J lost 2, with 14 bases in between.

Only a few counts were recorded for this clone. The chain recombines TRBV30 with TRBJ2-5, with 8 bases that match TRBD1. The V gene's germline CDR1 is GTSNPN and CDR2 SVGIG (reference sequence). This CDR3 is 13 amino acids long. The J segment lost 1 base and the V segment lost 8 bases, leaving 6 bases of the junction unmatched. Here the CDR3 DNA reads TGTGCCGCCCGGGACAGGTCCCAAGAGACCCAGTACTTC. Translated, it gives CAARDRSQETQYF.

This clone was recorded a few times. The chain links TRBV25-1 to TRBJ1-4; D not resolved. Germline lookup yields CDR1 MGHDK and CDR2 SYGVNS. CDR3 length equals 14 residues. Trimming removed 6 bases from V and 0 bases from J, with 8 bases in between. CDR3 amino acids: CASRDTATNEKLFF. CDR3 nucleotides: TGTGCCAGCAGAGACACCGCAACTAATGAAAAACTGTTTTTT.

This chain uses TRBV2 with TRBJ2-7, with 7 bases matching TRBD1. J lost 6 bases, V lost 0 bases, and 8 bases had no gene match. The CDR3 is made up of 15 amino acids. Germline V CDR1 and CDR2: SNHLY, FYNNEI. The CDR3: CASSEAARGLGEQYF. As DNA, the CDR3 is TGTGCCAGCAGTGAAGCGGCGAGGGGGCTAGGCGAGCAGTACTTC.

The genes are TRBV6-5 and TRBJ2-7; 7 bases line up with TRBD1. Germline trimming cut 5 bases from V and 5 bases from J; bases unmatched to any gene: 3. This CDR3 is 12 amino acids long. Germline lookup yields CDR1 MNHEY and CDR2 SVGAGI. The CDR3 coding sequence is TGTGCCAGCAGTAACACAGGGGACGAGCAGTACTTC. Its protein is CASSNTGDEQYF.

CDR3 loop: CASSQTPPDRVGEQYF. CDR3 in DNA: TGCGCCAGCAGCCAGACCCCCCCGGACAGGGTTGGCGAGCAGTACTTC. The V call is TRBV4-1, the J call TRBJ2-7; TRBD1 agrees at 8 bases. CDR3 size: 16 residues. The V gene end was trimmed by 3 bases and the J gene end by 6 bases; junction bases not matched to a gene: 13. CDR1 MGHRA and CDR2 YSYEKL come from the germline V gene.

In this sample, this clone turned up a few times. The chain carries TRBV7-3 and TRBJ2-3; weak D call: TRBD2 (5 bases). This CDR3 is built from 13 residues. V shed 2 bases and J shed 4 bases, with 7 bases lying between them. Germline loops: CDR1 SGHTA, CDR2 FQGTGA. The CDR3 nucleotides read TGTGCCAGCAGCTTAGTTAGCGCAGATACGCAGTATTTT. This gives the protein CASSLVSADTQYF. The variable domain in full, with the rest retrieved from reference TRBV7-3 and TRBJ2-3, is GAGVSQTPSNKVTEKGKYVELRCDPISGHTALYWYRQSLGQGPEFLIYFQGTGAADDSGLPNDRFFAVRPEGSVSTLKIQRTERGDSAVYLCASSLVSADTQYFGPGTRLTVL.

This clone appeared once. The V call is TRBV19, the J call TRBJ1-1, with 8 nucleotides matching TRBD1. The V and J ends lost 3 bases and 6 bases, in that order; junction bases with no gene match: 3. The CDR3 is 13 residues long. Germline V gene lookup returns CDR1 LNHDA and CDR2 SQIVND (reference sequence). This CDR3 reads CASSMDRAAEAFF. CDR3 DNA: TGTGCCAGTAGTATGGACAGGGCCGCTGAAGCTTTCTTT.

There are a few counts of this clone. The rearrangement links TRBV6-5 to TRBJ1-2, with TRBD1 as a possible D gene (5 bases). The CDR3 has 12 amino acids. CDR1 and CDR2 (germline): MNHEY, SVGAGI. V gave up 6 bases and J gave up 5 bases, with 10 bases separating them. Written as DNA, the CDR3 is TGTGCCAGCAGCCACAAGGGGTATGGCTACACCTTC. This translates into CASSHKGYGYTF.

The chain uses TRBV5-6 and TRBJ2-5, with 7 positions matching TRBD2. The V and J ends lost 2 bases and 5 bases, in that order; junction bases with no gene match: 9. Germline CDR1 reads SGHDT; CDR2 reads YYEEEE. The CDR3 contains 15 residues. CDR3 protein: CASSFRAGTRETQYF. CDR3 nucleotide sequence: TGTGCCAGCAGCTTCCGAGCGGGGACGAGGGAGACCCAGTACTTC.

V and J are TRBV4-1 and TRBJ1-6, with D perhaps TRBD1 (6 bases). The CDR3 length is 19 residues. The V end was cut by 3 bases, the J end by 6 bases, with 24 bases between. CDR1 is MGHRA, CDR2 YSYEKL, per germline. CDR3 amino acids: CASSQGGSRGIGSNSPLHF. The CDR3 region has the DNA TGCGCCAGCAGCCAGGGAGGGTCCAGGGGCATCGGTTCTAATTCACCCCTCCACTTT.

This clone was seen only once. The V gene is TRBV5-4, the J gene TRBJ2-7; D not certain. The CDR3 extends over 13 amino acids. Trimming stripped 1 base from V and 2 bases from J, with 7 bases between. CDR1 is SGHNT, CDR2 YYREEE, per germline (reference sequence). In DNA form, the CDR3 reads TGTGCCAGCAGCTTGAGTCCGGCCTACGAGCAGTACTTC. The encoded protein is CASSLSPAYEQYF.

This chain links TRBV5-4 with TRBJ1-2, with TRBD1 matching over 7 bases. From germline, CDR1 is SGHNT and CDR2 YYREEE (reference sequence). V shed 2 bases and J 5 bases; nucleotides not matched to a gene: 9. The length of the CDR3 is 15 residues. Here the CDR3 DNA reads TGTGCCAGCAGCTTCCGGGACAGCAACCTTTATGGCTACACCTTC. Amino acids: CASSFRDSNLYGYTF.

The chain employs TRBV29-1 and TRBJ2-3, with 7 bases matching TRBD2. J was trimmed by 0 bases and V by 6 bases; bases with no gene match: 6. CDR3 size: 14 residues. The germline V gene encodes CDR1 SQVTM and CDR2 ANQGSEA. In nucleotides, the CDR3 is TGCAGCGTCACGGGGGGAGGGAGCACAGATACGCAGTATTTT. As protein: CSVTGGGSTDTQYF.

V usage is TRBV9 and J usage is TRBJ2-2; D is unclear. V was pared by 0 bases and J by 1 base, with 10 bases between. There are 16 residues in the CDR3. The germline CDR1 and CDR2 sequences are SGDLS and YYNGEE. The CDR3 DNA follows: TGTGCCAGCAGCGTAGATCCAGGATGGAACACCGGGGAGCTGTTTTTT. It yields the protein CASSVDPGWNTGELFF.